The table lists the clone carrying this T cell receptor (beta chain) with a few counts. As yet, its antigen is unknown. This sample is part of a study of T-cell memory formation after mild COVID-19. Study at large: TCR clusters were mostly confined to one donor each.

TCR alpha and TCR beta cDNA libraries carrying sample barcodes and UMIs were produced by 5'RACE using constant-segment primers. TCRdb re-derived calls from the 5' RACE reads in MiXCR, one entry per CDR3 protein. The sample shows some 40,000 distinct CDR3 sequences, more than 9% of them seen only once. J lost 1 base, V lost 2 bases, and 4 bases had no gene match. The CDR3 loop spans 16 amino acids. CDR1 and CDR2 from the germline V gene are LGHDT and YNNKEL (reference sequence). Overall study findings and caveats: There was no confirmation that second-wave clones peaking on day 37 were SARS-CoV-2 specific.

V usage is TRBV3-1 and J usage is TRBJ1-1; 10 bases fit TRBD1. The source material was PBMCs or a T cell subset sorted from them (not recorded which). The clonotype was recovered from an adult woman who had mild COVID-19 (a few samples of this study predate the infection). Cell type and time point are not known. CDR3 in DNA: TGTGCCAGCAGCCAACGACAGGGGGCAAGGAACACTGAAGCTTTCTTT. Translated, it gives CASSQRQGARNTEAFF.